This is a list of T cell receptor beta chains from one sample in a study of cytomegalovirus exposure and HLA in healthy donors. This table comes from immunoSEQ multiplex PCR, and its TCRdb copy is limited to in-frame clones, with some not included. The data show around 64,000 clones, around 91% seen once. Sequenced material: PBMCs. The origin of the receptors is a woman aged 25 to 39 in good health and CMV-seropositive. CDR3s include the opening cysteine and the closing phenylalanine or tryptophan. The D gene is left open where the match is weak.

j_gene,d_gene,v_gene,CDR3aa
TRBJ2-3,NA,TRBV5-4,CASSNHGGADTQYF
TRBJ2-7,NA,TRBV10-2,CASSDPTDRPYEQYF
TRBJ2-5,NA,TRBV18,CASSRRDSLETQYF
TRBJ1-1,TRBD1,TRBV28,CASSPTGGFTEAFF
TRBJ2-3,NA,TRBV10-1,CASGAGVSSTDTQYF
TRBJ1-2,NA,TRBV23-1,CASSLERASYGYTF
TRBJ1-2,NA,TRBV6-1,CASSEGGTSGGYTF
TRBJ2-3,TRBD2,TRBV2,CASSWGLAGGSDTQYF
TRBJ1-1,TRBD1,TRBV7-9,CASSLRQGVNTEAFF
TRBJ1-4,TRBD1,TRBV28,CASSRQGPGWKLFF
TRBJ2-1,TRBD2,TRBV7-9,CASSEKSGRAHNEQFF
TRBJ1-3,NA,TRBV11-2,CASSLQQTGNTIYF
TRBJ2-3,TRBD2,TRBV28,CASSIQGLAGFTDTQYF
TRBJ1-5,NA,TRBV19,CASSIARGNQPQHF
TRBJ1-6,NA,TRBV30,CAWSVVGLLHF
TRBJ2-1,NA,TRBV6-1,CASSLWREGNEQFF
TRBJ2-7,TRBD1,TRBV4-1,CASSQDHTGTGTYEQYF
TRBJ2-7,NA,TRBV5-4,CASTTIGRQEQYF
TRBJ1-2,NA,TRBV9,CASSPGTGNYGYTF
TRBJ2-1,TRBD2,TRBV28,CASSLPGLAGNNEQFF
TRBJ2-2,NA,TRBV5-4,CASSPRHDTGELFF
TRBJ1-1,TRBD1,TRBV5-1,CASSFGYRGRGLNTEAFF
TRBJ1-1,NA,TRBV13,CASSSTSTEAFF
TRBJ2-3,NA,TRBV5-6,CASSTPGTDTQYF
TRBJ2-1,TRBD2,TRBV7-2,CASSFWREIYNEQFF
TRBJ2-7,TRBD1,TRBV27,CASSSDRVKGEQYF
TRBJ2-7,TRBD1,TRBV19,CASSNWDRGTYEQYF
TRBJ2-5,NA,TRBV29-1,CSVEGLLGETQYF
TRBJ2-7,TRBD1,TRBV27,CASSQRTGFQGYEQYF
TRBJ1-1,TRBD1,TRBV2,CASRGTGQLNTEAFF
TRBJ1-2,NA,TRBV5-4,CASSRVSAGFYGYTF
TRBJ2-7,NA,TRBV25-1,CASSEFGGLAYEQYF
TRBJ1-4,NA,TRBV21-1,CASSSGRPGQGDSTNEKLFF
TRBJ1-2,NA,TRBV9,CASSVVGGFGYTF
TRBJ1-5,NA,TRBV19,CASSIANQPQHF
TRBJ2-2,TRBD2,TRBV18,CASRLGLAGSRTGELFF
TRBJ2-7,NA,TRBV7-6,CASSLALRPRDSYEQYF
TRBJ1-4,TRBD1,TRBV28,CASSAPPGTGISDEKLFF
TRBJ2-3,TRBD2,TRBV6-1,CASSEEAGGTDTQYF
TRBJ2-7,TRBD1,TRBV2,CASSPNRGAGVREQYF
TRBJ1-5,NA,TRBV15,CAISDSSNQPQHF
TRBJ2-7,TRBD2,TRBV6-4,CASRSYSGCEYEQYF
TRBJ2-3,TRBD1,TRBV11-2,CASSFQGTGISTDTQYF
TRBJ1-2,NA,TRBV29-1,CSSRRQNYGYTF
NA,TRBD2,TRBV6-1,CASSEEGLAGVYSEQYF
TRBJ2-7,NA,TRBV6-5,CASSYWRDVSYEQYF
TRBJ2-7,NA,TRBV2,CASGTRQYF
TRBJ1-4,NA,TRBV7-9,CASSFEGDGKLFF
TRBJ2-2,TRBD1,TRBV12-5,CASGGGQGGTGELFF
TRBJ2-7,TRBD2,TRBV28,CASSLVGLAVTYEQYF
TRBJ2-1,TRBD2,TRBV6-4,CASSRKPYLAGVVNEQFF
TRBJ2-1,TRBD1,TRBV11-3,CASSSAGGFSNEQFF
TRBJ2-1,NA,TRBV7-3,CASSLSSGEQFF
TRBJ1-5,NA,TRBV2,CASSDRVGNQPQHF